This passage covers 22 T cell receptor beta chains from one sample sequenced in a study of cytomegalovirus exposure and HLA in healthy donors (dated 2017 in TCRdb). Library preparation employed the immunoSEQ multiplex PCR assay. Drawn from immuneACCESS, this table holds only the in-frame rearrangements with V and J called that TCRdb kept. Clones are partly lost; checked studies trace under half to an unresolved V gene and leave the rest unexplained. The sample includes about 220,000 clones, with 85% to 95% observed a single time. 1% to 1.2% of the sample comes from the top ten. Specimen: PBMCs. The receptors here all came from a woman aged 18-29 years in good health and CMV-seronegative.

The gene calls are TRBV19 and TRBJ2-1, with D tentatively TRBD1 (6 bases). CDR3 length: 12 amino acids. Germline V gene sequence: CDR1 LNHDA, CDR2 SQIVND (reference sequence). Trimming shortened V by 7 bases and J by 5 bases, and 9 bases separated the two germline ends. The CDR3 loop is CASTDRNNEQFF. The CDR3 DNA reads TGTGCCAGTACGGACAGAAACAATGAGCAGTTCTTC.

This clone came up once. V gene TRBV9 combines with J gene TRBJ1-1, with D possibly matching TRBD1 (6 bases). V lost 3 bases to trimming and J lost 2 bases, with 17 bases between them. Per the germline V gene, CDR1 is SGDLS and CDR2 is YYNGEE. This CDR3 spans 16 amino acids. The DNA for the CDR3 is TGTGCCAGCAGCGCATCCCGGACAGAGTTAAACACTGAAGCTTTCTTT. It translates to CASSASRTELNTEAFF.

This clone turned up a few times. The J gene is TRBJ1-2, the V gene TRBV30; a weak D match, TRBD1 (5 bases). From germline, CDR1 is GTSNPN and CDR2 SVGIG (reference sequence). V was trimmed by 5 bases and J by 4 bases, leaving 11 bases between them. The CDR3 spans 12 residues. The DNA for the CDR3 is TGTGCCTGGGCTACAGGAAGCTATGGCTACACCTTC. It specifies CAWATGSYGYTF. Looking up the rest from reference TRBV30 and TRBJ1-2 gives the full variable domain: SQTIHQWPATLVQPVGSPLSLECTVEGTSNPNLYWYRQAAGRGLQLLFYSVGIGQISSEVPQNLSASRPQDRQFILSSKKLLLSDSGFYLCAWATGSYGYTFGSGTRLTVV.

The chain carries TRBV18 and TRBJ2-7; weak D call: TRBD1 (5 bases). Germline V gene lookup returns CDR1 KGHSH and CDR2 LQKENI. V was cut by 1 base and J by 1 base, with 11 bases left in between. The CDR3 runs 15 residues. Written as DNA, the CDR3 is TGTGCCAGCTCACCACGGTCGGACAATTCCTACGAGCAGTACTTC. Its translation: CASSPRSDNSYEQYF.

The chain combines TRBV27 with TRBJ2-1; 7 bases align to TRBD2. The CDR3 contains 13 residues. Trimming cost V 3 bases and J 12 bases; bases outside gene matches: 8. In germline, CDR1 is MNHEY, CDR2 SMNVEV (reference sequence). The CDR3 DNA is TGTGCCAGCAGTTTCTCTAGCGGCCTTCGGCAGTTCTTC. Translation: CASSFSSGLRQFF.

The chain links TRBV13 to TRBJ2-7; 7 bases map to TRBD2. The CDR3 has 16 residues. Germline lookup yields CDR1 PRHDT and CDR2 FYEKMQ (reference sequence). Unmatched junction bases numbered 13, after V lost 6 bases and J lost 2 bases. The chain's CDR3 is CASSPTGTIFTYEQYF. CDR3 coding DNA: TGTGCCAGCAGTCCAACCGGGACTATCTTCACCTACGAGCAGTACTTC.

This chain connects TRBV6-5 to TRBJ2-1, with no clear D. This CDR3 has 13 amino acids. Germline V lookup: CDR1 MNHEY, CDR2 SVGAGI. Trimming took 2 bases from V and 8 from J, leaving 10 bases between them. CDR3 sequence reads: CASSYPPRDEQFF. In nucleotides, the CDR3 is TGTGCCAGCAGTTACCCCCCCCGGGATGAGCAGTTCTTC.

The table lists this clone with a count of one. The chain combines TRBV5-6 with TRBJ1-1, with D possibly being TRBD1 (5 bases). Trimming removed 4 bases from V and 5 bases from J, with 21 bases in between. The CDR3 sequence is 16 residues long. In germline, CDR1 is SGHDT, CDR2 YYEEEE. CDR3 DNA sequence: TGTGCCAGCAGCCCCTGGCGGGGGGTAAGGAGGACTGAAGCTTTCTTT. Protein product: CASSPWRGVRRTEAFF.

CDR3 amino acids: CASSRDSLAETQYF. CDR3 coding DNA: TGTGCCAGCAGCCGGGACAGTTTGGCAGAGACCCAGTACTTC. The V and J genes are TRBV7-3 and TRBJ2-5; 7 positions match TRBD1. The CDR3 loop spans 14 amino acids. The trim removed 5 bases at V and 4 bases at J, leaving 7 bases unmatched. Looked up from germline, CDR1 is SGHTA and CDR2 is FQGTGA.

To note about this clone: The junction does not match germline at one end; this may be a read error. The rearrangement uses TRBV7-7 and TRBJ2-2, with D perhaps TRBD1 (6 bases). Germline-derived CDR1 and CDR2 are SSHAT and FNYEAQ (reference sequence). The CDR3 length is 17 residues. CDR3 sequence (DNA): TGTGCTAGCAGCTCACAGGGTGATGGACCCTACACCGGGGAGCTGTTTTTT. It yields the protein CASSSQGDGPYTGELFF.

The J gene is TRBJ2-3, the V gene TRBV27; D may be TRBD2 (5 bases). Germline loops: CDR1 MNHEY, CDR2 SMNVEV (reference sequence). V shed 4 bases and J shed 2 bases, with 13 bases lying between them. The CDR3 is 15 amino acids. The CDR3 spells CASSYWRATTDTQYF. The CDR3 DNA sequence: TGTGCCAGCAGTTATTGGCGGGCCACCACAGATACGCAGTATTTT.

The chain is built from TRBV27 and TRBJ2-7; D uncertain. This CDR3 has 14 amino acids. V lost 3 bases and J 2 bases, leaving 11 bases between the germline ends. Germline loops: CDR1 MNHEY, CDR2 SMNVEV (reference sequence). In DNA, the CDR3 is TGTGCCAGCAGTTTTGGGCAGGAAACCTACGAGCAGTACTTC. Encoded protein: CASSFGQETYEQYF.

This chain links TRBV27 with TRBJ2-7; 14 bases map to TRBD2. The CDR3 extends over 18 amino acids. Germline trimming cut 4 bases from V and 5 bases from J; bases unmatched to any gene: 13. Germline CDR1 reads MNHEY; CDR2 reads SMNVEV (reference sequence). CDR3 nucleotide sequence: TGTGCCAGCAGTTCCATCATGGGACTAGCGGGAGCAGGCCACGAGCAGTACTTC. The encoded protein is CASSSIMGLAGAGHEQYF.

Regarding this clone: Likely a read error: the CDR3 ends without its conserved phenylalanine or tryptophan. The limits of the CDR3 on the DNA are not certain, so only TCRdb's listed CDR3 is given. The chain has TRBV20-1 and TRBJ2-7; TRBD1, the table's D call, lacks a check against the DNA. The CDR3 adds up to 11 amino acids, both ends counted. Per germline, CDR1 DFQATT and CDR2 SNEGSKA (reference sequence). This CDR3 is CSARAGGQGGL.

The chain combines TRBV19 with TRBJ2-2, with D possibly matching TRBD1 (5 bases). Germline assignment: CDR1 LNHDA and CDR2 SQIVND (reference sequence). CDR3 length: 15 amino acids. With 9 bases removed from V and 4 bases from J, the gap between germline ends came to 18 bases. The CDR3 here is CASTALGTGTGELFF. CDR3 DNA: TGTGCCAGCACGGCCTTGGGAACAGGCACCGGGGAGCTGTTTTTT. Complete variable domain (other parts from reference TRBV19 and TRBJ2-2): DGGITQSPKYLFRKEGQNVTLSCEQNLNHDAMYWYRQDPGQGLRLIYYSQIVNDFQKGDIAEGYSVSREKKESFPLTVTSAQKNPTAFYLCASTALGTGTGELFFGEGSRLTVL.

The rearrangement joins TRBV4-1 to TRBJ2-1; D perhaps matches TRBD1 (7 bases). Trimming shortened V by 5 bases and J by 6 bases, and 11 bases separated the two germline ends. Germline CDR1 reads MGHRA; CDR2 reads YSYEKL. The CDR3 runs to 13 residues. The CDR3 region has the DNA TGCGCCAGCAGCGCGGGACAGTTCAATGAGCAGTTCTTC. The encoded protein is CASSAGQFNEQFF.

The rearrangement links TRBV6-5 to TRBJ1-1; the match to TRBD1 covers 8 bases. This CDR3 is built from 13 residues. With V trimmed by 6 bases and J by 12 bases, 12 bases remained unmatched. Per the germline V gene, CDR1 is MNHEY and CDR2 is SVGAGI. The CDR3 region has the DNA TGTGCCAGCAGCCGCGGGACAGGCGGACAGACTTTCTTT. It yields the protein CASSRGTGGQTFF.

This chain connects TRBV14 to TRBJ2-1; the match to TRBD2 covers 8 bases. Losses at the gene ends were 0 bases for V and 9 bases for J; bases not matched to a gene: 7. The CDR3 is made up of 15 amino acids. Germline V lookup: CDR1 SGHDN, CDR2 FVKESK. DNA for the CDR3: TGTGCCAGCAGCCAAGATAGGGGACTAGTGCGTGAGCAGTTCTTC. This translates into CASSQDRGLVREQFF.

The chain employs TRBV7-6 and TRBJ2-2; maybe TRBD2 (5 bases). V lost 2 bases and J lost 4, with 11 bases in between. CDR1 and CDR2 from the germline V gene are SGHVS and FNYEAQ. The CDR3 has 15 residues. The CDR3 coding sequence is TGTGCCAGCAGCTTATCGGGGTTAACCACCGGGGAGCTGTTTTTT. Its translation: CASSLSGLTTGELFF. Full variable domain (remainder filled in from reference TRBV7-6 and TRBJ2-2): GAGVSQSPRYKVTKRGQDVALRCDPISGHVSLYWYRQALGQGPEFLTYFNYEAQQDKSGLPNDRFSAERPEGSISTLTIQRTEQRDSAMYRCASSLSGLTTGELFFGEGSRLTVL.

The chain is built from TRBV11-2 and TRBJ1-1; TRBD1 aligns across 7 bases. Germline V CDR1 and CDR2: SGHAT, FQNNGV. The CDR3 covers 14 residues. V gave up 5 bases and J gave up 0 bases; unmatched junction bases: 3. The DNA of the CDR3 is TGTGCCAGCAGCAGGGGGACAGTGAACACTGAAGCTTTCTTT. Its protein product is CASSRGTVNTEAFF.

The CDR3 protein is CASSTRAADTQYF. In nucleotides, the CDR3 is TGTGCCAGCAGCACTAGGGCCGCAGATACGCAGTATTTT. V and J are TRBV7-2 and TRBJ2-3; weak D call: TRBD2 (5 bases). Germline V gene lookup returns CDR1 SGHTA and CDR2 FQGNSA. The V gene lost 5 bases and the J gene lost 4 bases, with 10 bases spanning the gap. The length of the CDR3 is 13 residues.

J is TRBJ1-3 and V is TRBV5-1, with 8 bases aligning to TRBD1. V lost 2 bases to trimming and J lost 0 bases; unmatched junction nucleotides: 4. Germline CDR1 is SGHRS and CDR2 is YFSETQ. The CDR3 consists of 16 residues. CDR3 residues: CASSLKTGDSGNTIYF. As DNA, the CDR3 is TGCGCCAGCAGCTTAAAGACAGGGGACTCTGGAAACACCATATATTTT.